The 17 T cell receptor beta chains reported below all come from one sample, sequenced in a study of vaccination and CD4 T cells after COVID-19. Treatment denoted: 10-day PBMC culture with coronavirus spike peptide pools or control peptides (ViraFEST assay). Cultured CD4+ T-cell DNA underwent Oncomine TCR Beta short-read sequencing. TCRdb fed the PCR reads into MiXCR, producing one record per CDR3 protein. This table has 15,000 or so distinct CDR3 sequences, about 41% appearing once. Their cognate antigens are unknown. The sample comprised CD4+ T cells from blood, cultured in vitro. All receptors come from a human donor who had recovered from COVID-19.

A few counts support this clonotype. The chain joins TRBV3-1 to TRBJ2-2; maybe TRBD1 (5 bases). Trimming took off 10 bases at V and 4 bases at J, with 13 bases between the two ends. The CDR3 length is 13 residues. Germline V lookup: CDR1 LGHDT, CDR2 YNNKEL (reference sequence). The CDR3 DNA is TGTGCCACCGGTGGAAGGGGCACCGGGGAGCTGTTTTTT. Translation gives CATGGRGTGELFF.

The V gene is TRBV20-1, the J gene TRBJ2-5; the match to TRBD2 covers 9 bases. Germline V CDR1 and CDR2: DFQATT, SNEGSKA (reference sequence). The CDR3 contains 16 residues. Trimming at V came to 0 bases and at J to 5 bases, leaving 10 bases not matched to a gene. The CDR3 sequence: CSARDLRGGASETQYF. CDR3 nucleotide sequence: TGCAGTGCTAGAGATCTTCGCGGGGGGGCCTCGGAGACCCAGTACTTC.

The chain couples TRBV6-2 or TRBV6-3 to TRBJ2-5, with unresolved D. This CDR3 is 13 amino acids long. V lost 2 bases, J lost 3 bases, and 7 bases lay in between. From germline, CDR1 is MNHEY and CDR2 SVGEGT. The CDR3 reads CASSYRAEETQYF. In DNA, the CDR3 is TGTGCCAGCAGTTACAGAGCCGAAGAGACCCAGTACTTC.

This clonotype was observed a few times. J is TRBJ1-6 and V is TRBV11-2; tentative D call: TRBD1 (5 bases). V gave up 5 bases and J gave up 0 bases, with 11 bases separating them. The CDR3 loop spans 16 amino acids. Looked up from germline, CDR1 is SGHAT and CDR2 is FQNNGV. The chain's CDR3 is CASSRRQSSYNSPLHF. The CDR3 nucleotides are TGTGCCAGCAGCAGACGACAGAGCTCCTATAATTCACCCCTCCACTTT. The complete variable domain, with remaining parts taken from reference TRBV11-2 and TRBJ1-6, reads EAGVAQSPRYKIIEKRQSVAFWCNPISGHATLYWYQQILGQGPKLLIQFQNNGVVDDSQLPKDRFSAERLKGVDSTLKIQPAKLEDSAVYLCASSRRQSSYNSPLHFGNGTRLTVT.

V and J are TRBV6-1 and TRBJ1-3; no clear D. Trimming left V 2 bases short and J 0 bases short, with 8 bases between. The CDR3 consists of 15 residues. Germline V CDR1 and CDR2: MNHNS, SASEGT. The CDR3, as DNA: TGTGCCAGCAGTGAATTGGCGTTCTCTGGAAACACCATATATTTT. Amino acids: CASSELAFSGNTIYF.

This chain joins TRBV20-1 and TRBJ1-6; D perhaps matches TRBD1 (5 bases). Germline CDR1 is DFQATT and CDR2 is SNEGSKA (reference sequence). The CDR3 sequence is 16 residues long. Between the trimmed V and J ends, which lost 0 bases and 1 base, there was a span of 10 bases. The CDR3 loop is CSARDQRGSYNSPLHF. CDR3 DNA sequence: TGCAGTGCTAGAGATCAAAGGGGTTCCTATAATTCACCCCTCCACTTT.

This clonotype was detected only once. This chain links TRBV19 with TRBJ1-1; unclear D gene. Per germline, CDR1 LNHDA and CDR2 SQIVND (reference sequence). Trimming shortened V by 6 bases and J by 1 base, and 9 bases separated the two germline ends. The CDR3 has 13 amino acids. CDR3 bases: TGTGCCAGTAGAGGGCGACAGAACACTGAAGCTTTCTTT. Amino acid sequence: CASRGRQNTEAFF.

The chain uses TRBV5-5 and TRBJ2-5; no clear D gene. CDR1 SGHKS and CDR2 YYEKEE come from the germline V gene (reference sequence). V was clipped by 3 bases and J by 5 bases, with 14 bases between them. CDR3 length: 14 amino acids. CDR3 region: CASSSTGPRETQYF. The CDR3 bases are TGTGCCAGCAGCTCAACCGGGCCACGGGAGACCCAGTACTTC.

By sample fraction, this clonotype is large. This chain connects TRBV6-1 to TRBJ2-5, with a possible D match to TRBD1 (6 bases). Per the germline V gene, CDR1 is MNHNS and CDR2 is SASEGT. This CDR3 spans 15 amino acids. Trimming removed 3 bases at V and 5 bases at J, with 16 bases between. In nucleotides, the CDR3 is TGTGCCAGCAGTGAGGCACAGGGTCTTTGGGAGACCCAGTACTTC. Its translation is CASSEAQGLWETQYF.

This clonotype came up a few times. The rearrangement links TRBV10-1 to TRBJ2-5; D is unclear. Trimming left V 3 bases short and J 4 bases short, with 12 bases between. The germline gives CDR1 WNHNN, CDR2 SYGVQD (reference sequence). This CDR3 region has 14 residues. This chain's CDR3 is CASSEGSRPETQYF. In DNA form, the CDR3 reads TGCGCCAGCAGTGAAGGGTCAAGGCCAGAGACCCAGTACTTC.

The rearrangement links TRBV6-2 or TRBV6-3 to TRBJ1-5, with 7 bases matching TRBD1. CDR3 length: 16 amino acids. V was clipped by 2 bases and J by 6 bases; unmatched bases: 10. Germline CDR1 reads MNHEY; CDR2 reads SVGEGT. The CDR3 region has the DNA TGTGCCAGCAGTTACGGTTTCGGAGGGGGCCGTCAGCCCCAGCATTTT. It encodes CASSYGFGGGRQPQHF.

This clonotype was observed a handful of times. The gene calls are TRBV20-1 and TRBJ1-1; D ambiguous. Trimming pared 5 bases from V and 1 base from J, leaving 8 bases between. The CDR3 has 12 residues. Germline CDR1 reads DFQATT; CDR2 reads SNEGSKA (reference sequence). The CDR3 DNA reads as TGCAGTGCTGACCACAGGAACACTGAAGCTTTCTTT. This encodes CSADHRNTEAFF.

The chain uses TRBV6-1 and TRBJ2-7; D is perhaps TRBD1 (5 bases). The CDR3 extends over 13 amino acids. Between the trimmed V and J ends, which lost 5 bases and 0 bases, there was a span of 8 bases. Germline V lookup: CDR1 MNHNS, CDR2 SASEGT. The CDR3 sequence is CASSRQSSYEQYF. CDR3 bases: TGTGCCAGCAGTCGACAGAGCTCCTACGAGCAGTACTTC.

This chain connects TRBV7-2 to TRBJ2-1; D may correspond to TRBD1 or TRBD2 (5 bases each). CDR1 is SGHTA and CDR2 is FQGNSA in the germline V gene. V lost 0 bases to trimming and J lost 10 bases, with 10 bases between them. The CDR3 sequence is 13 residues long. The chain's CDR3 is CASSLAPGQEQFF. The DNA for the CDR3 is TGTGCCAGCAGCTTAGCCCCGGGGCAGGAGCAGTTCTTC.

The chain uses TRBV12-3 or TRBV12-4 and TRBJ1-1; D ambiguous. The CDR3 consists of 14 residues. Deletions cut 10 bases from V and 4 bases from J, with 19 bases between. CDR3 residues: CATGVVSGGTEAFF. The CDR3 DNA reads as TGTGCCACCGGGGTGGTCTCGGGTGGCACTGAAGCTTTCTTT.

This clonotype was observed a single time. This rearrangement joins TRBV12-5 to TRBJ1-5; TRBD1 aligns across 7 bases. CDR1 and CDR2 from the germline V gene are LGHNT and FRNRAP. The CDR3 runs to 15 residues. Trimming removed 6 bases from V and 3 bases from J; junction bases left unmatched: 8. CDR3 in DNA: TGTGCTAGTGGCCCCGGGACAGTCAACAATCAGCCCCAGCATTTT. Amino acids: CASGPGTVNNQPQHF.

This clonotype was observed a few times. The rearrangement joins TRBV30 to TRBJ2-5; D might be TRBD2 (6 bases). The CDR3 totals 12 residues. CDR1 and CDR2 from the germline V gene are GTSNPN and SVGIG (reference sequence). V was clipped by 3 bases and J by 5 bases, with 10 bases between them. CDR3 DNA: TGTGCCTGGAGGGGAGGCTGGGAGACCCAGTACTTC. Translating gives CAWRGGWETQYF. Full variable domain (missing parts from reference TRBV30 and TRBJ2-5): SQTIHQWPATLVQPVGSPLSLECTVEGTSNPNLYWYRQAAGRGLQLLFYSVGIGQISSEVPQNLSASRPQDRQFILSSKKLLLSDSGFYLCAWRGGWETQYFGPGTRLLVL.